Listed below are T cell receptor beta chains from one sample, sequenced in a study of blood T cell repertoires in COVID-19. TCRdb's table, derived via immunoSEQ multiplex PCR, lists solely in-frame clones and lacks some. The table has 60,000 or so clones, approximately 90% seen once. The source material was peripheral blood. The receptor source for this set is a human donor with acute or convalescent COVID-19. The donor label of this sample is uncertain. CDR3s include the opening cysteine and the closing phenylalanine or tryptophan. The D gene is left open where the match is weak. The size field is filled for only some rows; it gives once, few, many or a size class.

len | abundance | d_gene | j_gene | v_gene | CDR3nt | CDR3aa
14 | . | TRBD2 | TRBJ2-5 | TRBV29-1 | TGCAGCGTTGCGGAGACTAGCGGCCAAGAGACCCAGTACTTC | CSVAETSGQETQYF
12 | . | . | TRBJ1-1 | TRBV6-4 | TGTGCCAGCAGTGACACGGACACTGAAGCTTTCTTT | CASSDTDTEAFF
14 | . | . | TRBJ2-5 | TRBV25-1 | TGTGCCAGCAGTGAACGTGTCCTCGGTGGGACCCAGTACTTC | CASSERVLGGTQYF
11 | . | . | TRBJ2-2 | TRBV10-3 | TGTGCCATCAGTGGTAGCGGGGAGCTGTTTTTT | CAISGSGELFF
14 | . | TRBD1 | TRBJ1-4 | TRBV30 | TGTGCCTGGGCTCTTGGGACAGGGGGCGCGAAACTGTTTTTT | CAWALGTGGAKLFF
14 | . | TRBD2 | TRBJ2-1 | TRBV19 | TGTGCCAGTAGTACCGTCCGGGGGGGCGGTGAGCAGTTCTTC | CASSTVRGGGEQFF
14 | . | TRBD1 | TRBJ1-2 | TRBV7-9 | TGTGCCAGCAGCTCCAGGACAGGGGTATATGGCTACACCTTC | CASSSRTGVYGYTF
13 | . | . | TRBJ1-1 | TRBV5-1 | TGCGCCAGCAGCCTACAGGGGAACACTGAAGCTTTCTTT | CASSLQGNTEAFF
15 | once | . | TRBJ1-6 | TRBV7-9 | TGTGCCAGCAAACCTCCGGGACACCAAAATTCACCCCTCCACTTT | CASKPPGHQNSPLHF
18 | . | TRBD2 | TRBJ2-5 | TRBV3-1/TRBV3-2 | TGTGCCAGCAGCCACGGGACTAGCGGGAGGGCCCTAGTAGAGACCCAGTACTTC | CASSHGTSGRALVETQYF
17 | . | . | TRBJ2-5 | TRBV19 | TGTGCCAGTAGTCTACTCCCGGCGGGTAGCCGGGGGGAGACCCAGTACTTC | CASSLLPAGSRGETQYF
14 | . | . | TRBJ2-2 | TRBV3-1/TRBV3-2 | TGTGCCAGCAGCCCTCTGACTGGCACCGGGGAGCTGTTTTTT | CASSPLTGTGELFF
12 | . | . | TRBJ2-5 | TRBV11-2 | TGTGCCAGCAGCGGGCAGCAAGAGACCCAGTACTTC | CASSGQQETQYF
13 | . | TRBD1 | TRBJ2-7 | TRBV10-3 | TGTGCCATCACCGGGGACAGGGGTTTGGAGCAGTACTTC | CAITGDRGLEQYF
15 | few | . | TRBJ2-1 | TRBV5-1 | TGCGCCAGCAGCTCGCCTAGGGACACTTCCTCTGAGCAGTTCTTC | CASSSPRDTSSEQFF
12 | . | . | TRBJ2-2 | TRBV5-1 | TGCGCCAGCAGCTTGTATGACAGGGAGCTGTTTTTT | CASSLYDRELFF
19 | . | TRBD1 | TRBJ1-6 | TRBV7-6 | TGTGCCAGCAGCTCTCAGTTACAGGGGGCTTTGTCGAAAAATTCACCCCTCCACTTT | CASSSQLQGALSKNSPLHF
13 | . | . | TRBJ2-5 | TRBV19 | TGTGCCAGTAGTAAGACAGAACAAGAGACCCAGTACTTC | CASSKTEQETQYF
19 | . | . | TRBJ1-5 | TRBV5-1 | TGCGCCAGCAGCTGGGCCCCGTTGGCAGACGCTTATAGCAATCAGCCCCAGCATTTT | CASSWAPLADAYSNQPQHF
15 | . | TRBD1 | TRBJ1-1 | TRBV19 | TGTGCCAGTAGTCCAAACAGGGGGCCAAACACTGAAGCTTTCTTT | CASSPNRGPNTEAFF
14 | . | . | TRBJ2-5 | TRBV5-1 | TGCGCCAGCAGACTCGGAGGCGTGCAAGAGACCCAGTACTTC | CASRLGGVQETQYF
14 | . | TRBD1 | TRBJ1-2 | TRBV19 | TGTGCCAGTAGGAAGGTGGACAGGGACAATGGCTACACCTTC | CASRKVDRDNGYTF
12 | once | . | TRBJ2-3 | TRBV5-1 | TGCGCCAGCAGCCCGACAGGAGATACGCAGTATTTT | CASSPTGDTQYF
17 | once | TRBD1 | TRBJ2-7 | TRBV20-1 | TGCAGTGCTAGTAACCCAGACGGGACAGGGTTCACCTACGAGCAGTACTTC | CSASNPDGTGFTYEQYF